This is a list of T cell receptor beta chains from one sample in a study of T cell responses to AZD1222 COVID-19 vaccine. Assay used: immunoSEQ multiplex PCR; TCRdb lists only in-frame clones, some missing. Of approximately 150,000 clones in the sample, about nine tenths are singletons; the top ten hold under 2%. The sequenced sample was peripheral blood, obtained 28 days after the second AZD1222 dose. Receptors originate from an adult who received the AZD1222 COVID-19 vaccine. CDR3s include the opening cysteine and the closing phenylalanine or tryptophan. Fields, in order: V gene, clone size, J gene, D gene, CDR3 DNA, CDR3 protein. A D gene is named only where the DNA matches it firmly. The size entry is marked missing in some rows and otherwise reads once, few, many or a size class.

>TRBV7-3|-|TRBJ1-1|-
TGTGCCAGCCGGGGCAATGAGGCTGAAGCTTTCTTT
CASRGNEAEAFF
>TRBV11-2|-|TRBJ1-2|-
TGTGCCAGCAGCTCCATCTTAGGGGGGGCGAACTATGGCTACACCTTC
CASSSILGGANYGYTF
>TRBV28|-|TRBJ1-2|TRBD1
TGTGCCAGCAGTTCCGGGACAGGGTCAGGTGGTAACTATGGCTACACCTTC
CASSSGTGSGGNYGYTF
>TRBV9|few|TRBJ2-2|-
TGTGCCAGCAGCGAGAGGGCGGACGGGGAGCTGTTTTTT
CASSERADGELFF
>TRBV7-9|-|TRBJ2-3|TRBD2
TGTGCCAGCAGACCCCGGCTAGCGGCCAGCACAGATACGCAGTATTTT
CASRPRLAASTDTQYF
>TRBV18|-|TRBJ2-1|TRBD2
TGTGCCAGCTCACATCCGACTAGCGGGAGGTTAAACAATGAGCAGTTCTTC
CASSHPTSGRLNNEQFF
>TRBV28|once|TRBJ1-3|TRBD1
TGTGCCAGCGGACTGCTACAGGGGGCCGGAAACACCATATATTTT
CASGLLQGAGNTIYF
>TRBV10-1|-|TRBJ2-5|TRBD2
TGCGCCAGCAGTGAGTCCAGTCTAGCGGGAGGAGAGACCCAGTACTTC
CASSESSLAGGETQYF
>TRBV18|-|TRBJ1-5|-
TGTGCCAGCTCATGGGGGGAGAATCAGCCCCAGCATTTT
CASSWGENQPQHF
>TRBV24-1|-|TRBJ2-7|TRBD2
TGTGCCACCAGTGAAGGGACTAGCGGCCCCTACGAGCAGTACTTC
CATSEGTSGPYEQYF
>TRBV5-6|-|TRBJ1-2|-
TGTGCCAGCAGCTTGTGGGGTGTGGGCTACACCTTC
CASSLWGVGYTF
>TRBV27|-|TRBJ2-2|TRBD1
TGTGCCAGCAGTTTTTTCGACGGGACAGGGAGCAGCGGGGAGCTGTTTTTT
CASSFFDGTGSSGELFF
>TRBV11-3|-|TRBJ1-2|TRBD1
TGTGCCAGCAGCCCCAGGACAGGGGCAGGGGTTGGCTACACCTTC
CASSPRTGAGVGYTF
>TRBV6-5|-|TRBJ1-1|-
TGTGCCAGCAGTTACTCTATTCGGTTGACTGAAGCTTTCTTT
CASSYSIRLTEAFF
>TRBV5-4|-|TRBJ2-5|-
TGTGCCAGCAGCTTAGGGGGTTTCCAAGAGACCCAGTACTTC
CASSLGGFQETQYF
>TRBV4-3|few|TRBJ1-2|-
TGCGCCAGCAGCCAAGACGTTCTAATGGGACCGGGGTATGGCTACACCTTC
CASSQDVLMGPGYGYTF
>TRBV21-1|-|TRBJ2-5|-
TGTGCCAGCAGCAAAGCCTCGCAGCCACAAGAGACCCAGTACTTC
CASSKASQPQETQYF
>TRBV7-3|-|TRBJ2-1|-
TGTGCCAGCAGCCGAGACGGGACACTATACAATGAGCAGTTCTTC
CASSRDGTLYNEQFF
>TRBV11-2|-|TRBJ2-2|-
TGTGCCAGCAGCGGGATTCCCGGGGAGCTGTTTTTT
CASSGIPGELFF
>TRBV5-1|-|TRBJ2-1|TRBD1
TGCGCCAGCAGCTTCCGAACCGGGACAGCTTACAATGAGCAGTTCTTC
CASSFRTGTAYNEQFF
>TRBV4-3|-|TRBJ1-6|-
TGCGCCAGCAGCCAATCGCAGGGCTCCTATAATTCACCCCTCCACTTT
CASSQSQGSYNSPLHF
>TRBV4-3|-|TRBJ2-1|-
TGCGCCAGCAGCCAAGGTGCCCGGTCCCACAATGAGCAGTTCTTC
CASSQGARSHNEQFF
>TRBV9|-|TRBJ2-1|TRBD2
TGTGCCAGCAGCTTATATCCTCCGACTAGCGGGAGGGACAATGAGCAGTTCTTC
CASSLYPPTSGRDNEQFF
>TRBV30|-|TRBJ2-3|-
TGTGCCTGGACTGGGCCCTCCGGGGATACGCAGTATTTT
CAWTGPSGDTQYF
>TRBV28|once|TRBJ1-1|TRBD1
TGTGCCAGCAGTCTGACAGGGAAGCAAGCTTTCTTT
CASSLTGKQAFF
>TRBV7-2|-|TRBJ1-5|-
TGTGCCAGCAGCTTAGGAGTGTGGCAGCCCCAGCATTTT
CASSLGVWQPQHF
>TRBV5-1|-|TRBJ2-3|TRBD2
TGCGCCAGCAGCCTCGGACTAGCGGGAGACACGCAGTATTTT
CASSLGLAGDTQYF
>TRBV6-4|-|TRBJ2-1|TRBD2
TGTGCCAGCAAGACACTCCCGGGACTAGCGGGAGTCAATGAGCAGTTCTTC
CASKTLPGLAGVNEQFF
>TRBV27|once|TRBJ1-5|TRBD1
TGTGCCAGCAGTATGACAGGGGGCTGGAGCAATCAGCCCCAGCATTTT
CASSMTGGWSNQPQHF
>TRBV11-2|-|TRBJ2-1|-
TGTGCCAGCAGCTTACAGACCGGGACCCAGTACAATGAGCAGTTCTTC
CASSLQTGTQYNEQFF
>TRBV5-1|-|TRBJ2-5|-
TGCGCCAGCAGCTTAGGGTTGGAAGAGACCCAGTACTTC
CASSLGLEETQYF
>TRBV3-1/TRBV3-2|-|TRBJ1-5|-
TGTGCCAGCGGCTTTATCAATCAGCCCCAGCATTTT
CASGFINQPQHF
>TRBV7-9|-|TRBJ2-1|-
TGTGCCAGCAGCACTGACTTCTCCTACAATGAGCAGTTCTTC
CASSTDFSYNEQFF
>TRBV7-2|-|TRBJ2-1|-
TGTGCCAGCAGCTTTAGACCAGGGTTAAGGGGTAACAATGAGCAGTTCTTC
CASSFRPGLRGNNEQFF
>TRBV4-1|-|TRBJ1-2|TRBD1
TGCGCCAGCAGCCAAGCTGTCCGGGACAGGGTTGCCTATGGCTACACCTTC
CASSQAVRDRVAYGYTF
>TRBV30|-|TRBJ1-1|-
TGTGCCTGGTCCGTGCGGGAGAACACTGAAGCTTTCTTT
CAWSVRENTEAFF
>TRBV6-6|-|TRBJ1-6|-
TGTGCCAGCAGCCAATCCCGAGATAATTCACCCCTCCACTTT
CASSQSRDNSPLHF
>TRBV3-1/TRBV3-2|-|TRBJ1-1|-
TGTGCCAGCAGCTCCTCGGTGGGGCGGACTGAAGCTTTCTTT
CASSSSVGRTEAFF
>TRBV7-3|-|TRBJ1-2|-
TGTGCCAGCAGCTTAGCGGGAGGGTTTAACTATGGCTACACCTTC
CASSLAGGFNYGYTF
>TRBV6-2/TRBV6-3|few|TRBJ2-4|-
TGTGCCAGCAGTTACGGCCATGGAAACATTCAGTACTTC
CASSYGHGNIQYF
>TRBV4-2|-|TRBJ1-5|-
TGTGCCAGCAGCCAAATGACAGGAGATCAGCCCCAGCATTTT
CASSQMTGDQPQHF
>TRBV1|-|TRBJ1-5|-
TGCACCAGGATCAGGGGGCCTACTTATAGCAATCAGCCCCAGCATTTT
CTRIRGPTYSNQPQHF
>TRBV19|-|TRBJ1-1|-
TGTGCCAGTAGTATGGGGGGGCGCGTGAACACTGAAGCTTTCTTT
CASSMGGRVNTEAFF
>TRBV20-1|-|TRBJ2-5|-
TGCAGTGCTAGACTGGAGACCCAGTACTTC
CSARLETQYF
>TRBV30|-|TRBJ2-1|TRBD2
TGTGCCTGGATGTTGGGGAGGGGCCTTTACAATGAGCAGTTCTTC
CAWMLGRGLYNEQFF
>TRBV2|-|TRBJ1-4|-
TGTGCCAGCAGTAAAGGGGCAGACTATGAAAAACTGTTTTTT
CASSKGADYEKLFF
>TRBV27|-|TRBJ2-5|TRBD2
TGTGCCAGCAGTTTATCAGCGGGAGCGGGAGAGACCCAGTACTTC
CASSLSAGAGETQYF
>TRBV13|few|TRBJ2-7|-
TGTGCCAGCAGCTTTTATCCCTACGAGCAGTACTTC
CASSFYPYEQYF
>TRBV30|-|TRBJ2-1|TRBD2
TGTGCCTGGAGTGCCGGACTAGCGGGAGGGTACAATGAGCAGTTCTTC
CAWSAGLAGGYNEQFF
>TRBV28|-|TRBJ2-6|TRBD1
TGTGCCAGCACGAATAGACAGGGAACGGCTGGGGCCAACGTCCTGACTTTC
CASTNRQGTAGANVLTF
>TRBV6-5|-|TRBJ2-3|TRBD2
TGTGCCAGCAGTTCGGGGACTAGCTCGGGGGGTCCGCAGTATTTT
CASSSGTSSGGPQYF
>TRBV29-1|once|TRBJ1-1|-
TGCAGCGTTGTATCAGGGAACACTGAAGCTTTCTTT
CSVVSGNTEAFF
>TRBV7-8|-|TRBJ2-5|-
TGTGCCAGCAGCTTACAGGCAGCTCAAGAGACCCAGTACTTC
CASSLQAAQETQYF
>TRBV6-5|-|TRBJ2-1|TRBD2
TGTGCCAGCAGACCAACTAGCGGGAGTTTCAATGAGCAGTTCTTC
CASRPTSGSFNEQFF
>TRBV5-1|-|TRBJ2-2|-
TGCGCCAGCACGCTAAATCGGGGAACCGGGGAGCTGTTTTTT
CASTLNRGTGELFF
>TRBV19|-|TRBJ1-1|-
TGTGCCAGTAGTATTCCCCGCGGTGGCACTGAAGCTTTCTTT
CASSIPRGGTEAFF
>TRBV30|-|TRBJ2-7|-
TGTGCCTGGAGTGGGGGGGCTTACGAGCAGTACTTC
CAWSGGAYEQYF
>TRBV27|once|TRBJ1-2|-
TGTGCCAGCAGTTTTCGGCGGGCAGGGGTTGGCTACACCTTC
CASSFRRAGVGYTF
>TRBV7-2|-|TRBJ1-5|-
TGTGCCAGCAGCTTGATAAGCAATCAGCCCCAGCATTTT
CASSLISNQPQHF
>TRBV18|-|TRBJ2-7|TRBD2
TGTGCCAGCTCACCACCGTCGGGACTAGCGTTCTACGAGCAGTACTTC
CASSPPSGLAFYEQYF